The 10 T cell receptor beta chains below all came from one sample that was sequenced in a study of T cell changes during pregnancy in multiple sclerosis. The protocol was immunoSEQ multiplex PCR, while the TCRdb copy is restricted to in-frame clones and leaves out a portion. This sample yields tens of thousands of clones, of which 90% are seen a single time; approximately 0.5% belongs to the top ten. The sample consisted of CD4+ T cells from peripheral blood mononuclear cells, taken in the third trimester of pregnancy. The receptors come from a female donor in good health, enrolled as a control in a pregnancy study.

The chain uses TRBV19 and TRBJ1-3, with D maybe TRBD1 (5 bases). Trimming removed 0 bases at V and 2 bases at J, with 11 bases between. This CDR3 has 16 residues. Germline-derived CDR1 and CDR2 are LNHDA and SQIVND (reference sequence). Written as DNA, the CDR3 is TGTGCCAGTAGTATAGAAGGCGGGGGAACTGGAAACACCATATATTTT. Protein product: CASSIEGGGTGNTIYF. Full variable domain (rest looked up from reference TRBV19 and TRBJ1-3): DGGITQSPKYLFRKEGQNVTLSCEQNLNHDAMYWYRQDPGQGLRLIYYSQIVNDFQKGDIAEGYSVSREKKESFPLTVTSAQKNPTAFYLCASSIEGGGTGNTIYFGEGSWLTVV.

This chain's CDR3 is CASSLDGQGDTEAFF. The CDR3 DNA is TGCGCCAGCAGCCTGGATGGACAGGGGGACACTGAAGCTTTCTTT. The genes are TRBV5-1 and TRBJ1-1, with 10 bases aligning to TRBD1. This CDR3 contains 15 residues. V lost 4 bases and J lost 3; bases outside the gene matches: 6. Germline V lookup: CDR1 SGHRS, CDR2 YFSETQ. The complete variable domain, with remaining parts taken from reference TRBV5-1 and TRBJ1-1, reads KAGVTQTPRYLIKTRGQQVTLSCSPISGHRSVSWYQQTPGQGLQFLFEYFSETQRNKGNFPGRFSGRQFSNSRSEMNVSTLELGDSALYLCASSLDGQGDTEAFFGQGTRLTVV.

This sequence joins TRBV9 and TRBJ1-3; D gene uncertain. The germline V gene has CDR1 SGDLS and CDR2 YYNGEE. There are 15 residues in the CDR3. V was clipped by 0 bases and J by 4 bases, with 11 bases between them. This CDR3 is CASSVGPGLGNTIYF. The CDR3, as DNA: TGTGCCAGCAGCGTAGGCCCCGGGTTAGGAAACACCATATATTTT.

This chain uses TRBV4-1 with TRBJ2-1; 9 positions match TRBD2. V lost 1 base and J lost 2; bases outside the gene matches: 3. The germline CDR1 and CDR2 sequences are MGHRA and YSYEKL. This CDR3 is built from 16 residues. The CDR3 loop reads CASSQGLADTYNEQFF. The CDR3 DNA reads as TGCGCCAGCAGCCAAGGACTAGCGGACACCTACAATGAGCAGTTCTTC.

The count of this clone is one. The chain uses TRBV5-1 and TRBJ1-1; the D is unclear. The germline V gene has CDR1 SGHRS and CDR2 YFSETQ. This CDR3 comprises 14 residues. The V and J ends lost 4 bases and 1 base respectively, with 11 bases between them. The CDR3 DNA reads TGCGCCAGCAGCCCCCTAGACGGGAACACTGAAGCTTTCTTT. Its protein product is CASSPLDGNTEAFF. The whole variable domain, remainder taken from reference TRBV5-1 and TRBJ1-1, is KAGVTQTPRYLIKTRGQQVTLSCSPISGHRSVSWYQQTPGQGLQFLFEYFSETQRNKGNFPGRFSGRQFSNSRSEMNVSTLELGDSALYLCASSPLDGNTEAFFGQGTRLTVV.

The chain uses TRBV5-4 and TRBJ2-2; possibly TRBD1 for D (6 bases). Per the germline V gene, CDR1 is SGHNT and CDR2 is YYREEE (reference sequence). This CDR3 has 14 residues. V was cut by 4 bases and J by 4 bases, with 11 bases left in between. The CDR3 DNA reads TGTGCCAGCAGCCGGGACACTACCACCGGGGAGCTGTTTTTT. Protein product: CASSRDTTTGELFF.

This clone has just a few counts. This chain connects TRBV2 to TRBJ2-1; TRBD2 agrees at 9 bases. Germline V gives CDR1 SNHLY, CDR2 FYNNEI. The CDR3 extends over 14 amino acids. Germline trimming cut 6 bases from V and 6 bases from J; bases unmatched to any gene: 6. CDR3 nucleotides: TGTGCCAGCAGGACGACTAGCGGAGTCAATGAGCAGTTCTTC. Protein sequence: CASRTTSGVNEQFF.

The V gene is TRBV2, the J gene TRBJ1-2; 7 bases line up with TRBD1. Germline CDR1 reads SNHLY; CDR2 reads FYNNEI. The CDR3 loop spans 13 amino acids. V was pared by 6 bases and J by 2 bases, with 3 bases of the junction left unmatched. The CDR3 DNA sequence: TGTGCCAGCAGGGAGACAGGGAACTATGGCTACACCTTC. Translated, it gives CASRETGNYGYTF.

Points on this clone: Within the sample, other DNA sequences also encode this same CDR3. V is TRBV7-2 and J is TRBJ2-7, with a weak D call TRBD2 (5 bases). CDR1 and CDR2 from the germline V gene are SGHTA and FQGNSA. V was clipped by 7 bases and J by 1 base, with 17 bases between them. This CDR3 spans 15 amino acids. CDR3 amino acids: CASTREASWSYEQYF. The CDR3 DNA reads TGTGCCAGCACCCGAGAGGCTAGCTGGTCCTACGAGCAGTACTTC. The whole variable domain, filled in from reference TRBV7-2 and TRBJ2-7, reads GAGVSQSPSNKVTEKGKDVELRCDPISGHTALYWYRQSLGQGLEFLIYFQGNSAPDKSGLPSDRFSAERTGGSVSTLTIQRTQQEDSAVYLCASTREASWSYEQYFGPGTRLTVT.

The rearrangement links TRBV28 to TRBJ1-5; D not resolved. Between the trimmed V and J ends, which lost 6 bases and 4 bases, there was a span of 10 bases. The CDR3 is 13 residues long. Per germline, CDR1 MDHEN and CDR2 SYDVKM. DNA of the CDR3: TGTGCCAGCAGGAGGGCTTCAAATCAGCCCCAGCATTTT. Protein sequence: CASRRASNQPQHF.